This T cell receptor beta chain was documented in a study of blood T cell repertoires in COVID-19. Participant age was roughly 18 to 95 years, and participants resided in fewer than 30 US areas. Participants reported their clinical history, and cohort assignment relied on those reports. Donors in Cohort 3 who had recovered were those with two negative PCRs, healthcare professional clearance, or resolution of their symptoms. In germline, CDR1 is SGHDT, CDR2 YYEEEE. The length of the CDR3 is 15 residues. The V end was cut by 0 bases, the J end by 2 bases, with 11 bases between. TCRdb's table, derived via immunoSEQ multiplex PCR, lists solely in-frame clones and lacks some. The table has around 380,000 clones, 80% to 90% seen once.

The sample was PBMCs or T cells enriched from blood (not recorded which). This sequence originates from a man younger than 40 who had recovered from COVID-19. The chain employs TRBV5-6 and TRBJ1-1; D perhaps matches TRBD1 (5 bases). CDR3 residues: CASSLVRQGNTEAFF. The CDR3 DNA sequence: TGTGCCAGCAGCTTGGTTCGGCAGGGAAACACTGAAGCTTTCTTT.